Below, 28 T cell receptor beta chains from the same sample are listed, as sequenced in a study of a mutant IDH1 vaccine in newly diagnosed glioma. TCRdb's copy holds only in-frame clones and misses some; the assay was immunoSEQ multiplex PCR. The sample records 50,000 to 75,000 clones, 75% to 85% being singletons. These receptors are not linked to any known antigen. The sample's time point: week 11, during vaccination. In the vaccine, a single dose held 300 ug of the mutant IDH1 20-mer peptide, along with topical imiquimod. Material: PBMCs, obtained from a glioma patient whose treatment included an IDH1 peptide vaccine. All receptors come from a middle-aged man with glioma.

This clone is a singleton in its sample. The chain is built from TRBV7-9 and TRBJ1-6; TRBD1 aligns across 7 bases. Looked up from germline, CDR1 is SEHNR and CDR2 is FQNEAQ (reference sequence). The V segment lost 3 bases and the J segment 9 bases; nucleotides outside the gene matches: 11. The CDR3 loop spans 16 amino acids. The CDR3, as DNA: TGTGCCAGCAGCTTTGTACCAGGGCGACAGGGTTCACCCCTCCACTTT. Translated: CASSFVPGRQGSPLHF.

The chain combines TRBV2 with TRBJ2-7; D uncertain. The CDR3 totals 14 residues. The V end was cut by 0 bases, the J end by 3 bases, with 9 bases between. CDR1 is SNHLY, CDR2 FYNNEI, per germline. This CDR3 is CASSEALGFYEQYF. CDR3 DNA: TGTGCCAGCAGTGAAGCGTTGGGGTTCTACGAGCAGTACTTC.

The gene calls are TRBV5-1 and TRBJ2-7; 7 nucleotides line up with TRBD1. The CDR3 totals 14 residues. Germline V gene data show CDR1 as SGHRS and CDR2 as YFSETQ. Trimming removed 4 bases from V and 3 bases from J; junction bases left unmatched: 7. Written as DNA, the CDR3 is TGCGCCAGCAGCGCGGACAGGTCGAGCTACGAGCAGTACTTC. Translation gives CASSADRSSYEQYF.

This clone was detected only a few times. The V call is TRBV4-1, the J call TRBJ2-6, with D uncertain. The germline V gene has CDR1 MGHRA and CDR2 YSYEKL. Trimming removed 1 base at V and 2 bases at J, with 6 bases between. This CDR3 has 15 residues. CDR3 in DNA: TGCGCCAGCAGCCAAGTCATTGCTGGGGCCAACGTCCTGACTTTC. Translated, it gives CASSQVIAGANVLTF.

This CDR3 reads CATSVRTGMANEQFF. In DNA form, the CDR3 reads TGTGCCACCAGCGTTAGGACAGGTATGGCCAATGAGCAGTTCTTC. This chain connects TRBV15 to TRBJ2-1, with 7 bases aligning to TRBD1. The J segment lost 6 bases and the V segment lost 5 bases, leaving 10 bases of the junction unmatched. The CDR3 is made up of 15 amino acids. The germline CDR1 and CDR2 sequences are LNHNV and YYDKDF (reference sequence).

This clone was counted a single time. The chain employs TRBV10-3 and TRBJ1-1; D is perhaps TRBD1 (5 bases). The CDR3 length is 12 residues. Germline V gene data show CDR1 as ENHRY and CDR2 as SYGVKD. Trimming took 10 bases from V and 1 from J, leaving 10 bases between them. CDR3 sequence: CATGGWNTEAFF. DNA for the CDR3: TGTGCCACCGGGGGGTGGAACACTGAAGCTTTCTTT.

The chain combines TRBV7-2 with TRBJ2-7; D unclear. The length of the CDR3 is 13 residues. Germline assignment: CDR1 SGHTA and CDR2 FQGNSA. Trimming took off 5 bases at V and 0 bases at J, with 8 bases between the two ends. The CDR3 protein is CASSTQFSYEQYF. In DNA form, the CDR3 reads TGTGCCAGCAGCACCCAATTCTCCTACGAGCAGTACTTC. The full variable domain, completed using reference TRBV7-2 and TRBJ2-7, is GAGVSQSPSNKVTEKGKDVELRCDPISGHTALYWYRQSLGQGLEFLIYFQGNSAPDKSGLPSDRFSAERTGGSVSTLTIQRTQQEDSAVYLCASSTQFSYEQYFGPGTRLTVT.

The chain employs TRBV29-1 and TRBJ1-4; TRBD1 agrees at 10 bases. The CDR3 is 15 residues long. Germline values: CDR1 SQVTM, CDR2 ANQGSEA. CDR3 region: CTLTEGTGVGEKLFF. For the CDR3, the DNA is TGCACCTTAACCGAAGGGACAGGGGTAGGGGAAAAACTGTTTTTT.

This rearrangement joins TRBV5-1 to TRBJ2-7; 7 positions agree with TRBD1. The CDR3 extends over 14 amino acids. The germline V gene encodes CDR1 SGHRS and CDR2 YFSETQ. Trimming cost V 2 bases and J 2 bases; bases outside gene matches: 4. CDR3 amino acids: CASSLQGNAYEQYF. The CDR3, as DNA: TGCGCCAGCAGCTTACAGGGGAACGCCTACGAGCAGTACTTC.

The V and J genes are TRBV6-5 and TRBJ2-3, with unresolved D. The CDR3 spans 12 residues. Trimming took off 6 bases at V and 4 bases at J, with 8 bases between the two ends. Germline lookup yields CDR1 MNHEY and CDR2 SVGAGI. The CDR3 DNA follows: TGTGCCAGCAGCCGCGCTTCAGATACGCAGTATTTT. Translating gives CASSRASDTQYF.

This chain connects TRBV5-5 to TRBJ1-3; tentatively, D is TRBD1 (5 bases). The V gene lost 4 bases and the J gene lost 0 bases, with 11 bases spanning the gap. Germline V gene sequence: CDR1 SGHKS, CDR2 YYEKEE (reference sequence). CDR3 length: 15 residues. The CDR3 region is CASSAGPSSGNTIYF. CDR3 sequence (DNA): TGTGCCAGCAGCGCGGGACCGTCCTCTGGAAACACCATATATTTT.

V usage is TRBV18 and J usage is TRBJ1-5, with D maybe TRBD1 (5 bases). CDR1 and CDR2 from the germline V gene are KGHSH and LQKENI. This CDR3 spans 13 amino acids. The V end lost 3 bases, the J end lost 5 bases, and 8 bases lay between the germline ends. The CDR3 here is CASSPGEYQPQHF. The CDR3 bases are TGTGCCAGCTCACCGGGGGAGTATCAGCCCCAGCATTTT.

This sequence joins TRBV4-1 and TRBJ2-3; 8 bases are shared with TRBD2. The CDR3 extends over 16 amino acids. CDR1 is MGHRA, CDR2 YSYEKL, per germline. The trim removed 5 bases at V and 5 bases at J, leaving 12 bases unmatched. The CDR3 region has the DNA TGCGCCAGCAGCTACCCCGGGCGGGAGGCCGTAGATACGCAGTATTTT. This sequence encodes CASSYPGREAVDTQYF.

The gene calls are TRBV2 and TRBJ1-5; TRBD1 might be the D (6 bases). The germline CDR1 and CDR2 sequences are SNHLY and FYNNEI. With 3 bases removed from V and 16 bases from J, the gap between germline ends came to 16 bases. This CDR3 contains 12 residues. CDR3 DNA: TGTGCCAGCAGTGATGGGGGCCTCCTCATACATTTT. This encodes CASSDGGLLIHF.

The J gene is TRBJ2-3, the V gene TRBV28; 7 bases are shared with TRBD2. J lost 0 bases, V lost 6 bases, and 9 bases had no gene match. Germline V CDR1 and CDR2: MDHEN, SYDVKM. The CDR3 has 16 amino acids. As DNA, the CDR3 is TGTGCCAGCAGCCATTTACGAGCGGGGAGCACAGATACGCAGTATTTT. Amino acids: CASSHLRAGSTDTQYF.

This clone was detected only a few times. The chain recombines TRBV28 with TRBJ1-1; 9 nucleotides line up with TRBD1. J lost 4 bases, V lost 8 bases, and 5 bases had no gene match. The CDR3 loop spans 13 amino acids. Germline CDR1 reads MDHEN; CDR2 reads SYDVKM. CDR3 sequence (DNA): TGTGCCAGCGGGGGACAGGGCGTCACTGAAGCTTTCTTT. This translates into CASGGQGVTEAFF.

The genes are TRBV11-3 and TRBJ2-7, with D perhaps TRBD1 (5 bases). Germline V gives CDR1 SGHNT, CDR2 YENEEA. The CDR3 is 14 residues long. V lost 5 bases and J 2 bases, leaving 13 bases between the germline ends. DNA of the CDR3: TGTGCCAGCAGCCCAGAGGACACAACCTACGAGCAGTACTTC. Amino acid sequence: CASSPEDTTYEQYF.

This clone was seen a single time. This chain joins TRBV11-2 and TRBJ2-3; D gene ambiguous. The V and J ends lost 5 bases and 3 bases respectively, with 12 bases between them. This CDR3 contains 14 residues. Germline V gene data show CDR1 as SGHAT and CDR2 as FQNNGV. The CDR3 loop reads CASSPASVTDTQYF. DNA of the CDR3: TGTGCCAGCAGCCCCGCTTCAGTTACAGATACGCAGTATTTT. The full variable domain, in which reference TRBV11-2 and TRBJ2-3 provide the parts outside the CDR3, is EAGVAQSPRYKIIEKRQSVAFWCNPISGHATLYWYQQILGQGPKLLIQFQNNGVVDDSQLPKDRFSAERLKGVDSTLKIQPAKLEDSAVYLCASSPASVTDTQYFGPGTRLTVL.

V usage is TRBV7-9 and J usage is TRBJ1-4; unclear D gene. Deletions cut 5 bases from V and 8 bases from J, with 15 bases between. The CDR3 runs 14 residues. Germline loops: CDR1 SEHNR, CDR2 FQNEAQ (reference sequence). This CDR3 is CASSLPVHSEKLFF. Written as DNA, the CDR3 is TGTGCCAGCAGCCTACCCGTCCACTCCGAAAAACTGTTTTTT.

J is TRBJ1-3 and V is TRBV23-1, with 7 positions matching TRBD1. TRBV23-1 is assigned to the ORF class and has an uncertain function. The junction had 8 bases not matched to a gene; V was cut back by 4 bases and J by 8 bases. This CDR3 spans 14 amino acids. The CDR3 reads CASSPRQGGDTIYF. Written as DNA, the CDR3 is TGCGCCAGCAGTCCAAGACAGGGAGGGGACACCATATATTTT.

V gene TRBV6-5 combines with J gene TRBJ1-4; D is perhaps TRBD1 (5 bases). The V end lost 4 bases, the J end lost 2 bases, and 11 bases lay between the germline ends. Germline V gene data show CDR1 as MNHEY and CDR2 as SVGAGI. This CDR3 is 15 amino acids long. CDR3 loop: CASSSSGTTNEKLFF. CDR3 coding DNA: TGTGCCAGCAGTTCTTCCGGGACGACTAATGAAAAACTGTTTTTT.

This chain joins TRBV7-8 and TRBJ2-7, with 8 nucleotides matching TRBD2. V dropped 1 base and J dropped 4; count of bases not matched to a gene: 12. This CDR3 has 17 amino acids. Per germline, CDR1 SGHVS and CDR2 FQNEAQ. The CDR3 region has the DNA TGTGCCAGCAGCTTAGGTAGTAGCGGGACTCTTGCGTACGAGCAGTACTTC. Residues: CASSLGSSGTLAYEQYF. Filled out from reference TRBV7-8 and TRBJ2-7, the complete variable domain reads GAGVSQSPRYKVAKRGQDVALRCDPISGHVSLFWYQQALGQGPEFLTYFQNEAQLDKSGLPSDRFFAERPEGSVSTLKIQRTQQEDSAVYLCASSLGSSGTLAYEQYFGPGTRLTVT.

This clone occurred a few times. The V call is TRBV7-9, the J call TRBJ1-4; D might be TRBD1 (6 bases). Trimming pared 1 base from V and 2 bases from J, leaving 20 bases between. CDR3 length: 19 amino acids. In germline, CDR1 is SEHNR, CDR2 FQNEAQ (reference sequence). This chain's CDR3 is CASSLGLVKGVRTNEKLFF. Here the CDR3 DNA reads TGTGCCAGCAGCTTAGGATTGGTTAAGGGGGTGAGGACTAATGAAAAACTGTTTTTT.

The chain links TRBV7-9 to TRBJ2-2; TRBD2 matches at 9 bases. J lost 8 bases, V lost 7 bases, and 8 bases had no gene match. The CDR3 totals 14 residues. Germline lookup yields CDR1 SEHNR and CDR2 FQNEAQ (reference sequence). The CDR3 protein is CASNDERGVGELFF. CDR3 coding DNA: TGTGCCAGCAACGACGAGCGGGGGGTTGGGGAGCTGTTTTTT. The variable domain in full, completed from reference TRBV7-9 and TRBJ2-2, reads DTGVSQNPRHKITKRGQNVTFRCDPISEHNRLYWYRQTLGQGPEFLTYFQNEAQLEKSRLLSDRFSAERPKGSFSTLEIQRTEQGDSAMYLCASNDERGVGELFFGEGSRLTVL.

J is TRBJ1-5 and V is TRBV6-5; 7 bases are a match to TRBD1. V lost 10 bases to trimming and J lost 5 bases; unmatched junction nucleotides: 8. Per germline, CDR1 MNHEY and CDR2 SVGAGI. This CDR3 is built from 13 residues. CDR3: CATTGVGHQPQHF. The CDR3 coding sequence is TGTGCCACTACAGGGGTGGGTCATCAGCCCCAGCATTTT.

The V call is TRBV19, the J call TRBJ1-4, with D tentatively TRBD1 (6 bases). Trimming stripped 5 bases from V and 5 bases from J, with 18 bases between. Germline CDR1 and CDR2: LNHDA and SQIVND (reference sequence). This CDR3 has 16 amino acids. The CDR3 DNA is TGTGCCAGTAGTTCCCTCCTCCGGGACAAGAATGAAAAACTGTTTTTT. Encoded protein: CASSSLLRDKNEKLFF.

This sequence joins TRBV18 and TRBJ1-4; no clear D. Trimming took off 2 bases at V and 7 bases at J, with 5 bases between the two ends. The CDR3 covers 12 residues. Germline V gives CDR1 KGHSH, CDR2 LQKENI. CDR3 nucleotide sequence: TGTGCCAGCTCACCAAACGGTGAAAAACTGTTTTTT. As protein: CASSPNGEKLFF.

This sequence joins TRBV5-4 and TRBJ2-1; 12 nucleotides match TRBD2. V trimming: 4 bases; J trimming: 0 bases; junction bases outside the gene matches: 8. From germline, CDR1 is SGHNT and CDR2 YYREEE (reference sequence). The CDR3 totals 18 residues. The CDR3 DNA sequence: TGTGCCAGCAGCCTACCGGGACTAGCGGGCCTCTCCTACAATGAGCAGTTCTTC. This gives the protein CASSLPGLAGLSYNEQFF.